Here is one T cell receptor (beta chain) with its context. No antigen is known for it. The CDR3 consists of 16 residues. Germline CDR1 reads SGHKS; CDR2 reads YYEKEE (reference sequence). Trimming stripped 4 bases from V and 9 bases from J, with 23 bases between. This record belongs to a study of OX40 agonist ivuxolimab in advanced cancers. Study as a whole: Age averaged about 62 years (range roughly 23 to 90), and just over 80% were male. Study-wide results and limits: Among some nonresponders, normalized T-cell clonal expansion was also low.

Only in-frame clones appear in the TCRdb table, and some are missing; sequencing was by immunoSEQ multiplex PCR. The data contain around 17,000 clones, around 80% of them singletons. This TCR was recovered from an adult with an advanced solid tumor such as melanoma, head and neck, liver or kidney cancer. The chain is built from TRBV5-5 and TRBJ2-4; no clear D. Sequenced material: CD4+ or CD8+ T cells sorted from blood, taken in a trial of the OX40 agonist ivuxolimab. This chain's CDR3 is CASSLPIPGLGIIQYF. The CDR3 coding sequence is TGTGCCAGCAGCCTGCCCATACCCGGGTTGGGAATCATTCAGTACTTC.